The rows below give T cell receptor beta chains drawn from one sample of a study of cytomegalovirus exposure and HLA in healthy donors. Sequenced by immunoSEQ multiplex PCR; TCRdb stores in-frame clones only, minus some. The data contain around 160,000 clones, around 84% of them singletons. Sequenced input: PBMCs. All receptors derive from a man aged 40-49 years in good health and CMV-seropositive. The CDR3 runs from the conserved cysteine through the conserved F or W. A D gene is named only where the DNA matches it firmly. The size entry is marked missing in some rows and otherwise reads once, few, many or a size class.

D gene | J gene | clone size | V gene | CDR3 protein | CDR3 DNA
NA | TRBJ1-5 | NA | TRBV11-1 | CASSPHTNQPQHF | TGTGCCAGCAGCCCCCACACCAATCAGCCCCAGCATTTT
NA | TRBJ2-1 | many | TRBV7-9 | CASSSPGRGNEQFF | TGTGCCAGCAGCTCTCCTGGGCGAGGGAATGAGCAGTTCTTC
TRBD2 | TRBJ2-3 | NA | TRBV27 | CASAWKREFTDTQYF | TGTGCCAGCGCCTGGAAGCGGGAGTTCACAGATACGCAGTATTTT
TRBD1 | TRBJ2-3 | NA | TRBV7-2 | CATSTGLGTDTQYF | TGTGCCACCTCGACAGGGTTAGGCACAGATACGCAGTATTTT
NA | TRBJ1-1 | NA | TRBV27 | CASSLSDSFEAFF | TGTGCCAGCAGTTTATCGGACAGTTTCGAAGCTTTCTTT
NA | TRBJ2-7 | few | TRBV18 | CASSPPFPYEQYF | TGTGCCAGCTCACCACCGTTTCCGTACGAGCAGTACTTC
NA | TRBJ1-1 | NA | TRBV28 | CASSFLGAAEAFF | TGTGCCAGCAGTTTTCTGGGGGCTGCTGAAGCTTTCTTT
NA | TRBJ2-7 | NA | TRBV4-1 | CASSQVMGLATTYEQYF | TGCGCCAGCAGCCAAGTTATGGGGCTAGCGACCACCTACGAGCAGTACTTC
TRBD2 | TRBJ2-5 | NA | TRBV2 | CARLTSGGRGGETQYF | TGTGCCAGGCTGACTAGCGGGGGGAGAGGAGGAGAGACCCAGTACTTC
TRBD1 | TRBJ1-5 | few | TRBV2 | CASSWTGSNQPQHF | TGTGCCAGCAGTTGGACAGGGTCTAATCAGCCCCAGCATTTT
NA | TRBJ1-2 | NA | TRBV6-4 | CASSEPHPNGYTF | TGTGCCAGCAGCGAGCCTCACCCTAATGGCTACACCTTC
TRBD1 | TRBJ1-4 | NA | TRBV28 | CASSPGQAAGKLFF | TGTGCCAGCAGTCCTGGACAGGCGGCGGGAAAACTGTTTTTT
NA | TRBJ2-3 | NA | TRBV7-7 | CASSSDRTSDTQYF | TGTGCCAGCAGCTCAGACAGGACCTCAGATACGCAGTATTTT
NA | TRBJ2-2 | NA | TRBV28 | CASSQNTGELFF | TGTGCCAGCAGCCAAAACACCGGGGAGCTGTTTTTT
NA | TRBJ2-1 | few | TRBV4-1 | CASSQDKGTKQFF | TGCGCCAGCAGCCAAGATAAAGGCACTAAGCAGTTCTTC
NA | TRBJ1-1 | NA | TRBV28 | CASSFNPQTAFF | TGTGCCAGCAGTTTTAATCCACAAACAGCTTTCTTT
NA | TRBJ2-1 | NA | TRBV4-1 | CASSSPERAYNEQFF | TGCGCCAGCAGCTCGCCCGAGAGGGCCTACAATGAGCAGTTCTTC